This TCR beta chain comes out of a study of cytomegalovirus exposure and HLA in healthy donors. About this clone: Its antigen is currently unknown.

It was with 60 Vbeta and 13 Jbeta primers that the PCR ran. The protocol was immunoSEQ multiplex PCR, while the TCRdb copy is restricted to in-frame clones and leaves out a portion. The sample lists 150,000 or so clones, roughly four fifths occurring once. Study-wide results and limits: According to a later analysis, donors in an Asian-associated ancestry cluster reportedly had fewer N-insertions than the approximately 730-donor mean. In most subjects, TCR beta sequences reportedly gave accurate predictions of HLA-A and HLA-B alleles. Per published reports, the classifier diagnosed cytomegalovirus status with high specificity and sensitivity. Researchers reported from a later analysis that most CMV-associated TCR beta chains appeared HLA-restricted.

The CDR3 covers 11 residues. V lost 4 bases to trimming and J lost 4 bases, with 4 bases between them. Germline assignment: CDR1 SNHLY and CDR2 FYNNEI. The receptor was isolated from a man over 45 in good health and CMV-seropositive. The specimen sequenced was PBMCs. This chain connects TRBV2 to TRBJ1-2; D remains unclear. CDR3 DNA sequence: TGTGCCAGCAGTGTCCGCTATGGCTACACCTTC. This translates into CASSVRYGYTF.